These 26 T cell receptor beta chains came from one sample sequenced in a study of blood T cell repertoires in COVID-19. Data came from immunoSEQ multiplex PCR; TCRdb stores just in-frame clones and leaves some out. Of more than 95,000 clones listed, 80% are singletons. Sequencing used peripheral blood. The receptor set was obtained from a human donor in a cohort sampled during active COVID-19.

The rearrangement links TRBV19 to TRBJ2-1; 9 positions agree with TRBD2. The V gene's germline CDR1 is LNHDA and CDR2 SQIVND (reference sequence). The CDR3 totals 17 residues. After removal of 11 bases from V and 2 bases from J, the junction contained 16 bases not matched to a gene. The CDR3 bases are TGTGCCCGTCGCCCCCTGGGGGGCGGGGGGGCCTACAATGAGCAGTTCTTC. It is translated as CARRPLGGGGAYNEQFF.

The chain links TRBV5-4 to TRBJ2-7, with 14 bases identical to TRBD2. The CDR3 totals 15 residues. The trim removed 3 bases at V and 6 bases at J, leaving 5 bases unmatched. From germline, CDR1 is SGHNT and CDR2 YYREEE (reference sequence). CDR3 amino acids: CASSSPGLAGVEQYF. In DNA, the CDR3 is TGTGCCAGCAGCTCGCCGGGACTAGCGGGGGTCGAGCAGTACTTC.

The rearrangement links TRBV7-9 to TRBJ2-3; D perhaps matches TRBD2 (5 bases). CDR3 length: 12 residues. Germline V CDR1 and CDR2: SEHNR, FQNEAQ (reference sequence). V lost 3 bases to trimming and J lost 8 bases, with 9 bases between them. The CDR3 region is CASSFLAATQYF. CDR3 coding DNA: TGTGCCAGCAGCTTCCTAGCAGCTACGCAGTATTTT.

This sequence joins TRBV28 and TRBJ1-2; TRBD1 is a possible D gene (5 bases). V lost 3 bases and J 5 bases, leaving 13 bases between the germline ends. The CDR3 loop spans 14 amino acids. The germline V gene encodes CDR1 MDHEN and CDR2 SYDVKM. CDR3 sequence: CASSLSQALYGYTF. Written as DNA, the CDR3 is TGTGCCAGCAGTTTGTCACAGGCCCTTTATGGCTACACCTTC.

The chain is built from TRBV6-6 and TRBJ2-5, with a weak D call TRBD1 (6 bases). Per the germline V gene, CDR1 is MNHNY and CDR2 is SVGAGI (reference sequence). Deletions cut 6 bases from V and 5 bases from J, with 16 bases between. The CDR3 loop spans 14 amino acids. In nucleotides, the CDR3 is TGTGCCAGCAGGCGAGCCGGGACACGGGAGACCCAGTACTTC. Translated, it gives CASRRAGTRETQYF.

V usage is TRBV6-5 and J usage is TRBJ2-3, with 7 bases matching TRBD1. The germline V gene encodes CDR1 MNHEY and CDR2 SVGAGI. Trimming took 6 bases from V and 1 from J; bases not matched to a gene: 7. The CDR3 spans 15 residues. CDR3 nucleotide sequence: TGTGCCAGCAGGGGGTACAGGGGCGGCACAGATACGCAGTATTTT. Translating it yields CASRGYRGGTDTQYF.

This clone was picked up one time. The chain has TRBV27 and TRBJ2-7; 7 bases are a match to TRBD1. V was pared by 5 bases and J by 4 bases, with 14 bases of the junction left unmatched. The CDR3 covers 16 residues. Germline-derived CDR1 and CDR2 are MNHEY and SMNVEV (reference sequence). CDR3 sequence: CASSPHRGQRAYEQYF. The CDR3 nucleotides read TGTGCCAGCAGTCCCCACAGGGGTCAAAGGGCGTACGAGCAGTACTTC.

The V and J genes are TRBV18 and TRBJ2-7; a weak D match, TRBD1 (5 bases). The V and J ends lost 4 bases and 4 bases respectively, with 14 bases between them. This CDR3 spans 14 amino acids. Germline-derived CDR1 and CDR2 are KGHSH and LQKENI. Written as DNA, the CDR3 is TGTGCCAGCTCACGGACCGTTGGGGCGTACGAGCAGTACTTC. It translates to CASSRTVGAYEQYF.

The J gene is TRBJ2-2, the V gene TRBV9; D perhaps matches TRBD1 (5 bases). Germline-derived CDR1 and CDR2 are SGDLS and YYNGEE. Trimming shortened V by 3 bases and J by 0 bases, and 9 bases separated the two germline ends. The CDR3 is 15 residues long. The CDR3 region is CASSDGQPNTGELFF. CDR3 DNA: TGTGCCAGCAGCGACGGACAACCGAACACCGGGGAGCTGTTTTTT.

The chain recombines TRBV4-3 with TRBJ2-7, with TRBD2 matching 7 bases. Germline V gene lookup returns CDR1 LGHNA and CDR2 YSLEER. This CDR3 has 18 amino acids. V lost 0 bases, J lost 0 bases, and 11 bases stayed unmatched. The CDR3 loop reads CASSQDIGEGGTSYEQYF. CDR3 nucleotides: TGCGCCAGCAGCCAAGATATTGGGGAGGGAGGCACCTCCTACGAGCAGTACTTC.

The chain joins TRBV21-1 to TRBJ2-1; the table assigns TRBD2, which was not confirmed against the DNA. TRBV21-1 is a known pseudogene. This CDR3 contains 15 residues. The CDR3 DNA is TGTGCCAGCAGCGAGAGCGGGAGCTCCTACAATGAGCAGTTCTTC. This codes for CASSESGSSYNEQFF.

This sequence joins TRBV5-1 and TRBJ1-6; D possibly corresponds to TRBD1 (6 bases). Germline loops: CDR1 SGHRS, CDR2 YFSETQ. V lost 1 base to trimming and J lost 7 bases, with 18 bases between them. The CDR3 sequence is 17 residues long. CDR3 residues: CASSLRVTGDNNSPLHF. Written as DNA, the CDR3 is TGCGCCAGCAGCTTGAGGGTGACAGGAGACAACAATTCACCCCTCCACTTT.

The chain employs TRBV29-1 and TRBJ2-7; 11 bases fit TRBD1. There are 15 residues in the CDR3. Trimming at V came to 1 base and at J to 5 bases, leaving 7 bases not matched to a gene. The germline V gene has CDR1 SQVTM and CDR2 ANQGSEA. This CDR3 reads CSVEGRGTGGNEQYF. The CDR3 DNA sequence: TGCAGCGTTGAAGGGAGGGGGACAGGGGGTAACGAGCAGTACTTC.

This clone was detected only a few times. The chain couples TRBV4-1 to TRBJ1-6, with 8 bases lining up with TRBD1. This CDR3 is 15 amino acids long. Trimming cost V 4 bases and J 6 bases; bases outside gene matches: 5. Per the germline V gene, CDR1 is MGHRA and CDR2 is YSYEKL. The CDR3 here is CASSREDRVNSPLHF. Written as DNA, the CDR3 is TGCGCCAGCAGCCGAGAGGACAGGGTTAATTCACCCCTCCACTTT.

This clone has only a few counts. This chain joins TRBV27 and TRBJ1-6; no firm D call. The germline V and J ends were trimmed by 8 bases and 10 bases, with 12 bases remaining between them. Germline lookup yields CDR1 MNHEY and CDR2 SMNVEV (reference sequence). The CDR3 runs to 12 residues. The CDR3, as DNA: TGTGCCAGCTCCCTGCCCGGGTCACCCCTCCACTTT. Encoded protein: CASSLPGSPLHF.

The V call is TRBV19, the J call TRBJ1-2; D possibly corresponds to TRBD1 (6 bases). CDR1 is LNHDA and CDR2 is SQIVND in the germline V gene (reference sequence). This CDR3 has 14 residues. V lost 1 base and J 5 bases, leaving 11 bases between the germline ends. This CDR3 is CASSIAAGAYGYTF. As DNA, the CDR3 is TGTGCCAGTAGTATAGCCGCGGGGGCGTATGGCTACACCTTC.

The genes are TRBV7-2 and TRBJ2-7, with 8 bases fitting TRBD1. Looked up from germline, CDR1 is SGHTA and CDR2 is FQGNSA. With 6 bases clipped from V and 6 bases from J, the junction kept 4 bases outside the gene matches. The CDR3 is 12 amino acids. The CDR3, as DNA: TGTGCCAGCAGTTCAGGGGGCCGCGAGCAGTACTTC. Amino acids: CASSSGGREQYF.

For the CDR3, the DNA is TGTGCCTGGACAGCGGACAGGGGAGGCAATCAGCCCCAGCATTTT. Translation gives CAWTADRGGNQPQHF. The J gene is TRBJ1-5, the V gene TRBV30; 9 bases align to TRBD1. The CDR3 consists of 15 residues. The germline V gene encodes CDR1 GTSNPN and CDR2 SVGIG (reference sequence). The V segment lost 4 bases and the J segment 2 bases; nucleotides outside the gene matches: 6.

The V call is TRBV20-1, the J call TRBJ2-1; D possibly corresponds to TRBD2 (6 bases). Between the trimmed V and J ends, which lost 3 bases and 8 bases, there was a span of 11 bases. Germline V gene sequence: CDR1 DFQATT, CDR2 SNEGSKA (reference sequence). The CDR3 has 12 residues. CDR3 DNA: TGCAGTGCTAGTCAACTAGCCGATGAGCAGTTCTTC. Translating it yields CSASQLADEQFF.

The rearrangement joins TRBV11-2 to TRBJ2-7; 10 bases agree with TRBD2. The CDR3 runs to 16 residues. The ends lost 1 base at V and 1 base at J; junction bases unmatched: 4. Germline V gives CDR1 SGHAT, CDR2 FQNNGV. In nucleotides, the CDR3 is TGTGCCAGCAGCTTAGCCCGGACTAGCGGTTCCTACGAGCAGTACTTC. This codes for CASSLARTSGSYEQYF.

This clone was counted at least ten times. The V and J genes are TRBV10-3 and TRBJ1-6; maybe TRBD1 (6 bases). The CDR3 runs to 14 residues. V was cut by 6 bases and J by 7 bases, with 13 bases left in between. Germline CDR1 and CDR2: ENHRY and SYGVKD. Written as DNA, the CDR3 is TGTGCCATCAGACCGGACAGCCGAAATTCACCCCTCCACTTT. Translated, it gives CAIRPDSRNSPLHF.

This chain joins TRBV6-2 or TRBV6-3 and TRBJ2-7, with 7 bases that match TRBD1. Germline-derived CDR1 and CDR2 are MNHEY and SVGEGT. The CDR3 consists of 13 residues. V dropped 6 bases and J dropped 2; count of bases not matched to a gene: 4. The CDR3 DNA reads as TGTGCCAGCAGCTTCGGACAGGCCTACGAGCAGTACTTC. Protein sequence: CASSFGQAYEQYF.

The chain has TRBV2 and TRBJ2-5; 8 bases are a match to TRBD2. Losses at the gene ends were 6 bases for V and 5 bases for J; bases not matched to a gene: 11. The CDR3 sequence is 15 residues long. Germline V gene data show CDR1 as SNHLY and CDR2 as FYNNEI. The CDR3 DNA reads TGTGCCAGCAGCCCGGGGCTAGCGGGCAGCGAGACCCAGTACTTC. Its translation: CASSPGLAGSETQYF.

This chain uses TRBV30 with TRBJ2-5, with D possibly matching TRBD1 (6 bases). V was shortened by 2 bases and J by 7 bases, with 17 bases between the two germline ends. From germline, CDR1 is GTSNPN and CDR2 SVGIG (reference sequence). CDR3 length: 14 residues. CDR3 sequence reads: CAWSTGTPLGTQYF. The DNA for the CDR3 is TGTGCCTGGAGTACCGGGACACCCCTCGGGACCCAGTACTTC.

The rearrangement joins TRBV7-9 to TRBJ2-3; D gene uncertain. Between the trimmed V and J ends, which lost 6 bases and 0 bases, there was a span of 19 bases. Germline V lookup: CDR1 SEHNR, CDR2 FQNEAQ (reference sequence). This CDR3 is built from 17 residues. Written as DNA, the CDR3 is TGTGCCAGCAGTCCCCTAGAGGCAGACCTTAGCACAGATACGCAGTATTTT. The encoded protein is CASSPLEADLSTDTQYF.

The genes are TRBV28 and TRBJ2-5, with D possibly matching TRBD2 (5 bases). Between the trimmed V and J ends, which lost 7 bases and 5 bases, there was a span of 17 bases. Germline V CDR1 and CDR2: MDHEN, SYDVKM. There are 14 residues in the CDR3. The CDR3 reads CASIPREGVETQYF. The CDR3 DNA is TGTGCCAGCATCCCGCGAGAGGGCGTGGAGACCCAGTACTTC.